This T cell receptor (beta chain) came from a study of blood T cell repertoires in COVID-19. For the study at large: Acute and convalescent COVID-19 specimens originated in the United States, Italy and Spain.

This CDR3 spans 14 amino acids. Trimming left V 6 bases short and J 5 bases short, with 14 bases between. CDR1 MNHEY and CDR2 SMNVEV come from the germline V gene (reference sequence). TCRdb's copy holds only in-frame clones and misses some; the assay was immunoSEQ multiplex PCR. Of about 200,000 clones in the sample, 90% are singletons; the top ten hold 0.5% to 0.6%. This clonotype originated in a man in his fifties with acute or convalescent COVID-19. Sequencing used peripheral blood. The chain is built from TRBV27 and TRBJ1-3, with a tentative D call TRBD1 (5 bases). CDR3 sequence reads: CASSSWGERNTIYF. CDR3 nucleotides: TGTGCCAGCAGCTCGTGGGGGGAGCGAAACACCATATATTTT.